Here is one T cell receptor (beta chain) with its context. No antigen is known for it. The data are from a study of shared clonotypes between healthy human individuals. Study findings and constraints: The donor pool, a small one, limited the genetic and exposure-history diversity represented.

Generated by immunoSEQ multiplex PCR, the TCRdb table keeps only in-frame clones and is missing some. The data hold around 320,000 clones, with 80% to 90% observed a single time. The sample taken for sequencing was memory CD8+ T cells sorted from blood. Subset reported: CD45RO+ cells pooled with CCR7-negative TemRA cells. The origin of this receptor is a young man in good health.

Here the CDR3 reads CASSSTGGGSPLHF. As DNA, the CDR3 is TGTGCCAGCAGCTCGACAGGGGGTGGTTCACCCCTCCACTTT. The chain combines TRBV7-9 with TRBJ1-6, with 9 bases identical to TRBD1. Germline loops: CDR1 SEHNR, CDR2 FQNEAQ (reference sequence). The CDR3 totals 14 residues. J lost 9 bases, V lost 4 bases, and 4 bases had no gene match.